This is a list of T cell receptor beta chains from one sample in a study of human T cells and chemical hapten exposure. TCRdb fed the RACE reads into MiXCR, producing one record per CDR3 protein. This sample has fewer than 85,000 distinct CDR3 sequences, with roughly 11% found just once. The starting material was whole blood, obtained in connection with sensitization to the hapten diphenylcyclopropenone (DPC). These receptors came from a man between 18 and 35 years old with alopecia areata. Some clones in this sample may be carry-over from other donors' samples. CDR3s include the opening cysteine and the closing phenylalanine or tryptophan. D genes are given only for firm matches. The listing skips clone size in some rows; elsewhere it reads once, few, many or a size class.

CASSHGTGDSPLHF	TGTGCCAGCAGCCACGGGACAGGGGATTCACCCCTCCACTTT	TRBJ1-6	TRBV3-1	many	TRBD1
CASNGLAGISYNEQFF	TGTGCCAGCAACGGACTAGCGGGGATATCCTACAATGAGCAGTTCTTC	TRBJ2-1	TRBV2	many	TRBD2
CASSLATGNLYEQYF	TGTGCCAGCAGCTTAGCGACGGGGAACTTGTACGAGCAGTACTTC	TRBJ2-7	TRBV11-1	many	-
CASSARLAGGPGGELFF	TGTGCCAGCAGCGCCCGACTAGCGGGGGGGCCTGGCGGGGAGCTGTTTTTT	TRBJ2-2	TRBV4-2	few	TRBD2
CASSQQGGRRYSPLHF	TGTGCCAGCAGCCAACAGGGAGGACGGCGGTATTCACCCCTCCACTTT	TRBJ1-6	TRBV4-2	few	-
CAISERQVGLQETQYF	TGTGCCATCAGTGAACGACAGGTGGGTCTCCAAGAGACCCAGTACTTC	TRBJ2-5	TRBV10-3	many	-
CASSQETGIGLVGTQYF	TGCGCCAGCAGCCAAGAGACGGGTATCGGACTAGTCGGGACCCAGTACTTC	TRBJ2-5	TRBV4-3	few	TRBD2
CSAKQASRVQETQYF	TGCAGTGCCAAACAGGCTTCAAGGGTCCAAGAGACCCAGTACTTC	TRBJ2-5	TRBV20-1	few	-
CASSLGRASGANTGELFF	TGTGCCAGCAGCTTAGGCCGGGCTAGCGGGGCCAACACCGGGGAGCTGTTTTTT	TRBJ2-2	TRBV7-9	-	TRBD2
CASSPLPQAGMGTEAFF	TGCGCCAGCAGCCCACTCCCGCAGGCGGGTATGGGCACTGAAGCTTTCTTT	TRBJ1-1	TRBV4-3	-	-
CASSLDRKNIQYF	TGTGCCAGCAGCTTAGACAGAAAAAACATTCAGTACTTC	TRBJ2-4	TRBV11-2	-	-
CAARTGENTEAFF	TGTGCCGCGCGGACAGGGGAGAACACTGAAGCTTTCTTT	TRBJ1-1	TRBV10-3	few	TRBD1
CASSYQGGRTEAFF	TGTGCCAGCAGTTACCAGGGGGGAAGAACTGAAGCTTTCTTT	TRBJ1-1	TRBV27	many	TRBD1
CASSFLGETQYF	TGTGCCAGCAGCTTTCTCGGGGAGACCCAGTACTTC	TRBJ2-5	TRBV7-9	many	-
CASSLLGTGRYEQYF	TGTGCCAGCAGCTTACTTGGGACAGGGCGCTACGAGCAGTACTTC	TRBJ2-7	TRBV7-2	few	TRBD1
CASSYPPGGISDTQYF	TGTGCCAGCAGTTACCCCCCGGGGGGCATTTCAGATACGCAGTATTTT	TRBJ2-3	TRBV6-2/TRBV6-3	few	-
CAISQGLETQYF	TGTGCCATCTCCCAGGGACTAGAGACCCAGTACTTC	TRBJ2-5	TRBV10-3	-	-
CASSPEGEDTQYF	TGCGCCAGCAGCCCAGAGGGGGAGGATACGCAGTATTTT	TRBJ2-3	TRBV4-3	few	-
CASSLMTELGAGYTF	TGTGCCAGCAGCTTAATGACCGAGTTGGGGGCTGGCTACACCTTC	TRBJ1-2	TRBV7-3	many	-
CASSRERGGPSEQFF	TGTGCCAGCAGTCGAGAGCGGGGGGGCCCCAGTGAGCAGTTCTTC	TRBJ2-1	TRBV12-3/TRBV12-4	few	TRBD2
CASSYGSYNEQFF	TGTGCCAGCAGTTATGGTTCGTACAATGAGCAGTTCTTC	TRBJ2-1	TRBV27	few	-
CASSQTIAGGLFSDTQYF	TGTGCCAGCAGCCAAACAATAGCGGGGGGGCTATTCTCCGATACGCAGTATTTT	TRBJ2-3	TRBV3-1	-	TRBD2
CASTNLGSTEAFF	TGTGCCAGCACCAATCTTGGGAGCACTGAAGCTTTCTTT	TRBJ1-1	TRBV7-2	many	-
CASSYSGTNTIYF	TGTGCCAGCAGTTACTCCGGGACAAACACCATATATTTT	TRBJ1-3	TRBV6-2/TRBV6-3	few	-
CASSYSQETQYF	TGTGCCAGCAGTTATTCCCAAGAGACCCAGTACTTC	TRBJ2-5	TRBV6-2/TRBV6-3	many	-
CATTTERGRNEQFF	TGTGCCACCACTACTGAGCGGGGACGCAATGAGCAGTTCTTC	TRBJ2-1	TRBV7-2	many	TRBD2
CASSPKGGARETQYF	TGTGCCAGCAGCCCGAAAGGGGGGGCGAGAGAGACCCAGTACTTC	TRBJ2-5	TRBV11-2	many	-
CASSPPGVPGNTIYF	TGTGCCAGCAGCCCACCCGGCGTGCCTGGAAACACCATATATTTT	TRBJ1-3	TRBV7-9	-	-
CASTVQRYAFF	TGTGCCAGCACCGTGCAAAGGTATGCTTTCTTT	TRBJ1-1	TRBV2	few	-
CASRTSGGPPGTQYF	TGCGCCAGCAGAACTAGCGGGGGACCCCCCGGGACCCAGTACTTC	TRBJ2-5	TRBV5-1	-	TRBD2
CASSQGIQGDETQYF	TGCGCCAGCAGCCAAGGGATACAGGGAGATGAGACCCAGTACTTC	TRBJ2-5	TRBV4-3	many	-
CASSWMSSGNTIYF	TGTGCCAGCAGTTGGATGAGCTCTGGAAACACCATATATTTT	TRBJ1-3	TRBV6-2/TRBV6-3	many	-
CASSQESAGGRGSTDTQYF	TGCGCCAGCAGCCAAGAATCTGCGGGGGGACGCGGAAGCACAGATACGCAGTATTTT	TRBJ2-3	TRBV4-3	-	TRBD2
CASSAGGQELWSYKYF	TGTGCCAGCAGCGCCGGGGGACAGGAGCTATGGTCGTATAAGTACTTC	TRBJ2-7	TRBV11-1	-	TRBD1